This TCR beta chain was retrieved from a study of blood T cell repertoires in COVID-19. Study in general: The United States, Italy and Spain supplied acute and convalescent COVID-19 samples. T cells, B-cell-depleted T cells, or PBMCs provided the cDNA or gDNA that served as material.

This clone has only one observation. Germline CDR1 LGHDT, CDR2 YNNKEL (reference sequence). V lost 1 base, J lost 5 bases, and 14 bases lay in between. This CDR3 comprises 15 residues. Original analysis: Amplification from reference gene primers served as the basis for estimated nucleated cell counts. Some clones are missing from TCRdb's copy, which holds only in-frame ones; the method was immunoSEQ multiplex PCR. The DNA gave D and trimming, while V, J and clone size come from that table. The sample shows 200,000 to 250,000 clones, over 75% of them seen only once. Sample: peripheral blood. This TCR derives from a human donor in a cohort sampled during active COVID-19. This chain links TRBV3-1 (or the pseudogene TRBV3-2) with TRBJ2-5, with a tentative D call TRBD1 (5 bases). CDR3 region: CASSQVREVGETQYF. CDR3 DNA: TGTGCCAGCAGCCAAGTCAGGGAAGTTGGGGAGACCCAGTACTTC.